The 31 T cell receptor beta chains presented below share a single source sample, sequenced in a study of radiotherapy plus CTLA-4 blockade in lung cancer. Libraries were prepared by immunoSEQ multiplex PCR; TCRdb keeps only in-frame clonotypes and omits some of them. The sample includes roughly 100,000 clones, roughly four fifths seen only once; the top ten take 3% to 3.5%. The sample was peripheral blood, taken from a patient treated with radiotherapy plus ipilimumab. These receptors were collected from a human donor with non-small cell lung cancer who had a partial response to radiotherapy plus ipilimumab.

The genes are TRBV5-1 and TRBJ2-3; D is unresolved. Germline V gives CDR1 SGHRS, CDR2 YFSETQ. V lost 0 bases to trimming and J lost 3 bases, with 11 bases between them. CDR3 length: 15 residues. The CDR3 spells CASSLADGGTDTQYF. DNA of the CDR3: TGCGCCAGCAGCTTGGCCGATGGCGGTACAGATACGCAGTATTTT.

This clone occurred once. The rearrangement uses TRBV19 and TRBJ1-1, with 10 nucleotides matching TRBD1. V shed 5 bases, J shed 1 base, and the junction held 4 bases outside the gene matches. The CDR3 is 15 amino acids. The germline V gene encodes CDR1 LNHDA and CDR2 SQIVND (reference sequence). The CDR3 loop is CASSPGDRGNTEAFF. As DNA, the CDR3 is TGTGCCAGTAGTCCGGGGGACAGGGGGAACACTGAAGCTTTCTTT.

This clone was detected only once. The CDR3 sequence: CASSLFLAGAYEQYF. CDR3 nucleotides: TGTGCCAGCAGTTTATTTCTAGCGGGAGCCTACGAGCAGTACTTC. The chain links TRBV28 to TRBJ2-5, with 10 bases identical to TRBD2. The J call may be wrong; the DNA end is better matched by TRBJ2-7. The CDR3 is 15 amino acids. CDR1 and CDR2 from the germline V gene are MDHEN and SYDVKM.

The rearrangement links TRBV7-2 to TRBJ2-5, with D perhaps matching TRBD1 (6 bases). The ends were cut back, 11 bases at V and 5 bases at J, with 12 bases in the middle. This CDR3 contains 11 residues. The germline V gene encodes CDR1 SGHTA and CDR2 FQGNSA. The CDR3 sequence: CASFRGETQYF. CDR3 bases: TGTGCCTCCTTTAGGGGGGAGACCCAGTACTTC.

This clone showed up just a few times. The J gene is TRBJ2-7, the V gene TRBV18; perhaps TRBD2 as D (6 bases). V was pared by 5 bases and J by 3 bases, with 14 bases between. Germline V gene lookup returns CDR1 KGHSH and CDR2 LQKENI. This CDR3 has 14 residues. CDR3 residues: CASSVGTGFYEQYF. In DNA form, the CDR3 reads TGTGCCAGCTCAGTCGGGACTGGGTTCTACGAGCAGTACTTC.

V and J are TRBV30 and TRBJ1-3; unclear D gene. The V and J ends lost 2 bases and 0 bases respectively, with 5 bases between them. CDR1 is GTSNPN and CDR2 is SVGIG in the germline V gene (reference sequence). CDR3 size: 13 residues. The CDR3 bases are TGTGCCTGGAGTATGAGCTCTGGAAACACCATATATTTT. Protein product: CAWSMSSGNTIYF. The variable domain in full, completed from reference TRBV30 and TRBJ1-3, reads SQTIHQWPATLVQPVGSPLSLECTVEGTSNPNLYWYRQAAGRGLQLLFYSVGIGQISSEVPQNLSASRPQDRQFILSSKKLLLSDSGFYLCAWSMSSGNTIYFGEGSWLTVV.

V usage is TRBV19 and J usage is TRBJ2-1; D perhaps matches TRBD2 (6 bases). The V gene's germline CDR1 is LNHDA and CDR2 SQIVND (reference sequence). CDR3 size: 15 residues. The V and J ends lost 3 bases and 3 bases respectively, with 12 bases between them. This CDR3 reads CASSIGGTGYNEQFF. The CDR3 bases are TGTGCCAGTAGTATTGGCGGGACTGGCTACAATGAGCAGTTCTTC.

The chain couples TRBV13 to TRBJ1-1; 9 bases line up with TRBD1. V gave up 4 bases and J gave up 4 bases; unmatched junction bases: 4. The germline CDR1 and CDR2 sequences are PRHDT and FYEKMQ (reference sequence). The CDR3 runs to 14 residues. The CDR3 DNA follows: TGTGCCAGCAGCTCGGGACAGGGTGGCACTGAAGCTTTCTTT. Its protein product is CASSSGQGGTEAFF.

This clone was recorded only once. The chain employs TRBV10-1 and TRBJ2-1, with 11 bases lining up with TRBD2. Trimming removed 9 bases from V and 5 bases from J; junction bases left unmatched: 9. This CDR3 is built from 15 residues. CDR1 and CDR2 (germline): WNHNN, SYGVQD (reference sequence). The DNA of the CDR3 is TGCGCCAGTGCCCCCGGGACTAGCGGCGACAATGAGCAGTTCTTC. The encoded protein is CASAPGTSGDNEQFF.

V usage is TRBV5-1 and J usage is TRBJ1-4; the D gene is possibly TRBD1 (5 bases). V shed 1 base and J shed 7 bases, with 11 bases lying between them. Germline V CDR1 and CDR2: SGHRS, YFSETQ. The CDR3 totals 14 residues. CDR3 in amino acids: CASSLTRRGEKLFF. The CDR3 nucleotides read TGCGCCAGCAGCTTGACCAGGAGGGGTGAAAAACTGTTTTTT. The whole variable domain, filled in from reference TRBV5-1 and TRBJ1-4, reads KAGVTQTPRYLIKTRGQQVTLSCSPISGHRSVSWYQQTPGQGLQFLFEYFSETQRNKGNFPGRFSGRQFSNSRSEMNVSTLELGDSALYLCASSLTRRGEKLFFGSGTQLSVL.

In its sample, this clone was seen once. The chain has TRBV19 and TRBJ2-6, with 7 positions matching TRBD1. There are 16 residues in the CDR3. The trim removed 7 bases at V and 0 bases at J, leaving 6 bases unmatched. Germline-derived CDR1 and CDR2 are LNHDA and SQIVND (reference sequence). The CDR3 reads CASNYYRGSGANVLTF. The CDR3 region has the DNA TGTGCCAGTAACTACTACAGGGGCTCTGGGGCCAACGTCCTGACTTTC.

V usage is TRBV19 and J usage is TRBJ2-7; D remains ambiguous. V gave up 3 bases and J gave up 7 bases, with 13 bases separating them. This CDR3 comprises 13 residues. Germline V gene lookup returns CDR1 LNHDA and CDR2 SQIVND (reference sequence). CDR3 coding DNA: TGTGCCAGTAGTATGACGCTCCCCGGGGAGCAGTACTTC. Residues: CASSMTLPGEQYF.

The V gene is TRBV30, the J gene TRBJ1-2; 10 bases align to TRBD1. With 4 bases clipped from V and 4 bases from J, the junction kept 12 bases outside the gene matches. This CDR3 is 16 amino acids long. Looked up from germline, CDR1 is GTSNPN and CDR2 is SVGIG (reference sequence). Here the CDR3 reads CAWTVVPGQGFYGYTF. DNA of the CDR3: TGTGCCTGGACAGTCGTCCCGGGACAGGGGTTCTATGGCTACACCTTC.

Worth noting for this clone: One end of the junction fails to match germline, which may point to a read error. This chain connects TRBV6-1 to TRBJ1-5; perhaps TRBD1 as D (5 bases). This CDR3 has 17 residues. Looked up from germline, CDR1 is MNHNS and CDR2 is SASEGT. DNA of the CDR3: TGTGCCAGCAATGAAAGGTGGAGGGGCTTCGGCAATCAGCCCCAGCATTTT. It codes for CASNERWRGFGNQPQHF.

The V and J genes are TRBV27 and TRBJ2-7; 8 bases are shared with TRBD1. CDR1 and CDR2 (germline): MNHEY, SMNVEV (reference sequence). The ends lost 5 bases at V and 3 bases at J; junction bases unmatched: 9. The CDR3 length is 15 residues. The CDR3 sequence is CASSEPGQVLYEQYF. Written as DNA, the CDR3 is TGTGCCAGCAGTGAACCGGGACAGGTTCTCTACGAGCAGTACTTC.

This clone was counted a single time. The chain carries TRBV2 and TRBJ2-3; TRBD2 is a possible D gene (5 bases). Trimming took off 0 bases at V and 7 bases at J, with 14 bases between the two ends. Germline assignment: CDR1 SNHLY and CDR2 FYNNEI. The CDR3 sequence is 15 residues long. This chain's CDR3 is CASSEASLPGNTQYF. The CDR3 region has the DNA TGTGCCAGCAGTGAAGCTTCTCTGCCGGGGAATACGCAGTATTTT.

This clone has a handful of counts. V and J are TRBV18 and TRBJ1-1, with D maybe TRBD1 (5 bases). Germline V gives CDR1 KGHSH, CDR2 LQKENI. V lost 3 bases and J lost 3, with 14 bases in between. This CDR3 region has 15 residues. CDR3 sequence (DNA): TGTGCCAGCTCACCGTGGGGTCAAGGGGACACTGAAGCTTTCTTT. This gives the protein CASSPWGQGDTEAFF.

The CDR3 is CASRTGSDTQYF. In DNA, the CDR3 is TGTGCCAGCAGGACAGGGAGTGATACGCAGTATTTT. The chain employs TRBV27 and TRBJ2-3; 7 nucleotides match TRBD1. CDR1 and CDR2 (germline): MNHEY, SMNVEV (reference sequence). This CDR3 has 12 residues. With 6 bases clipped from V and 6 bases from J, the junction kept 3 bases outside the gene matches.

Sample share makes this clone medium-sized. The DNA for the CDR3 is TGTGCCAGCAGCCAAGATAGAACCACTGAAGCTTTCTTT. This codes for CASSQDRTTEAFF. The J gene is TRBJ1-1, the V gene TRBV4-2; D remains ambiguous. V was trimmed by 0 bases and J by 4 bases, leaving 6 bases between them. The CDR3 is 13 residues long. Germline V gene sequence: CDR1 LGHNA, CDR2 YNFKEQ.

The chain carries TRBV5-1 and TRBJ1-1; D might be TRBD1 (5 bases). Trimming cost V 0 bases and J 5 bases, with 14 bases left between them. CDR3 length: 15 residues. The V gene's germline CDR1 is SGHRS and CDR2 YFSETQ. For the CDR3, the DNA is TGCGCCAGCAGCTTGGATGGGGCGGAGTGGACTGAAGCTTTCTTT. Its protein product is CASSLDGAEWTEAFF.

The rearrangement uses TRBV29-1 and TRBJ1-1; D may be TRBD1 (6 bases). V dropped 6 bases and J dropped 4 bases, with 15 bases sitting between them. Germline CDR1 is SQVTM and CDR2 is ANQGSEA. The CDR3 extends over 13 amino acids. The CDR3 here is CSVRGSGTTEAFF. The CDR3 DNA is TGCAGCGTGAGGGGGTCGGGGACCACTGAAGCTTTCTTT.

The genes are TRBV10-3 and TRBJ1-4; tentatively, D is TRBD1 (6 bases). Germline V gene sequence: CDR1 ENHRY, CDR2 SYGVKD. The CDR3 spans 17 residues. The V end lost 0 bases, the J end lost 4 bases, and 15 bases lay between the germline ends. CDR3 sequence reads: CAISESVQGSINEKLFF. The DNA of the CDR3 is TGTGCCATCAGTGAGTCGGTACAGGGCTCGATTAATGAAAAACTGTTTTTT.

This chain connects TRBV6-5 to TRBJ2-3; no definite D call. From germline, CDR1 is MNHEY and CDR2 SVGAGI. With 0 bases removed from V and 6 bases from J, the gap between germline ends came to 10 bases. This CDR3 is 14 amino acids long. For the CDR3, the DNA is TGTGCCAGCAGTTACTCGATCCGAGGCGATACGCAGTATTTT. Amino acid sequence: CASSYSIRGDTQYF.

The chain recombines TRBV5-5 with TRBJ1-3; D not certain. The CDR3 contains 12 residues. V gave up 5 bases and J gave up 8 bases, with 11 bases separating them. Germline assignment: CDR1 SGHKS and CDR2 YYEKEE (reference sequence). The CDR3, as DNA: TGTGCCAGCAGTTTTGTCGGGGACACCATATATTTT. The encoded protein is CASSFVGDTIYF.

The V gene is TRBV5-1, the J gene TRBJ2-1, with TRBD2 matching 10 bases. This CDR3 contains 16 residues. Germline lookup yields CDR1 SGHRS and CDR2 YFSETQ. The V gene end was trimmed by 3 bases and the J gene end by 4 bases; junction bases not matched to a gene: 7. CDR3 sequence (DNA): TGCGCCAGCAGCTCCCAACTAGCGGGATTATACAATGAGCAGTTCTTC. This translates into CASSSQLAGLYNEQFF.

In this sample, this clone turned up once. V usage is TRBV6-6 and J usage is TRBJ1-1; unclear D gene. The germline gives CDR1 MNHNY, CDR2 SVGAGI (reference sequence). The length of the CDR3 is 12 residues. Between the trimmed V and J ends, which lost 0 bases and 7 bases, there was a span of 6 bases. The CDR3, as DNA: TGTGCCAGCAGTTACTCCAGATTTGAAGCTTTCTTT. It yields the protein CASSYSRFEAFF.

This clone was observed a few times. The V gene is TRBV5-3, the J gene TRBJ1-5; D may be TRBD1 (5 bases). TRBV5-3 is known as an ORF, though its function is uncertain. This CDR3 region has 13 residues. Deletions cut 9 bases from V and 3 bases from J, with 13 bases between. CDR3 bases: TGTGCCACCCCGACAGTAAACAATCAGCCCCAGCATTTT. Its protein product is CATPTVNNQPQHF.

The table lists this clone with a count of one. The chain recombines TRBV11-1 with TRBJ2-5; TRBD2 matches 14 bases. The J segment lost 4 bases and the V segment lost 5 bases, leaving 12 bases of the junction unmatched. Germline loops: CDR1 SGHAT, CDR2 FQDESV (reference sequence). The CDR3 has 18 residues. The CDR3 DNA reads TGTGCCAGCAGCCGTGGGGGGACTAGCGGGAGCCCGGGAGAGACCCAGTACTTC. Residues: CASSRGGTSGSPGETQYF.

The CDR3 DNA sequence: TGTGCCAGTTCCCAACGACAGGGGGCTCAGCCCCAGCATTTT. This sequence encodes CASSQRQGAQPQHF. This chain connects TRBV19 to TRBJ1-5, with 10 bases aligning to TRBD1. V lost 8 bases to trimming and J lost 6 bases; unmatched junction nucleotides: 7. CDR1 LNHDA and CDR2 SQIVND come from the germline V gene (reference sequence). This CDR3 has 14 residues.

The genes are TRBV28 and TRBJ1-2; D not certain. The CDR3 consists of 15 residues. Germline V CDR1 and CDR2: MDHEN, SYDVKM. Trimming cost V 7 bases and J 4 bases, with 19 bases left between them. Written as DNA, the CDR3 is TGTGCCAGCATGGGAGGCAGCACATTACCCTATGGCTACACCTTC. It codes for CASMGGSTLPYGYTF.

This chain links TRBV5-5 with TRBJ1-4; possible D gene TRBD1, 5 bases. Trimming took off 4 bases at V and 4 bases at J, with 8 bases between the two ends. The CDR3 is made up of 13 amino acids. Germline assignment: CDR1 SGHKS and CDR2 YYEKEE (reference sequence). The CDR3 sequence: CASSDDSNEKLFF. The CDR3 DNA reads TGTGCCAGCAGCGACGACAGTAATGAAAAACTGTTTTTT.